A selection of T cell receptor beta chains follows, all from one sample in a study of vaccination effects on CD4 cells after COVID-19. The antigens for these receptors are not known. The data were produced by immunoSEQ multiplex PCR, yet TCRdb's version contains in-frame clones alone and is incomplete. The sample consists of around 46,000 clones, roughly three fifths of them appearing once. The sample was CD4+ T cells from PBMCs cultured without peptide, taken before COVID-19 vaccination. Receptors were obtained from a human donor who received a COVID-19 vaccine. Both conserved end residues are part of each CDR3. The order of the fields is J gene, D gene, V gene, CDR3 protein. D genes are given only for firm matches.

>TRBJ2-1|.|TRBV23-1
CASSPARGSEQFF
>TRBJ1-1|.|TRBV29-1
CSVRGSSLMNTEAFF
>TRBJ2-7|TRBD2|TRBV19
CASSDNSGRAYEQYF
>TRBJ2-5|TRBD2|TRBV28
CASSFGKREGQQETQYF
>TRBJ2-1|TRBD2|TRBV3-1/TRBV3-2
CASSQLAGHYNEQFF
>TRBJ2-1|TRBD2|TRBV7-9
CASASRGGSYNEQFF
>TRBJ1-1|.|TRBV11-2
CASSFKNTEAFF
>TRBJ1-1|TRBD1|TRBV7-2
CASSLDRRGRAFF
>TRBJ1-2|.|TRBV5-1
CASSIEEARYGYTF
>TRBJ2-7|.|TRBV5-4
CASSSGPHRDSYEQYF
>TRBJ1-1|.|TRBV7-3
CASSLMGVGTEAFF
>TRBJ2-1|.|TRBV28
CASSLSYNEQFF
>TRBJ1-6|TRBD1|TRBV19
CASSTLWTGHNSPLHF
>TRBJ1-2|.|TRBV7-2
CASTSLQVDTF
>TRBJ1-1|TRBD1|TRBV7-3
CASSLTPQGQGGTEAFF
>TRBJ1-5|TRBD1|TRBV4-1
CASSLGGGPQPQHF
>TRBJ1-2|.|TRBV7-9
CASSLTGLSNYGYTF
>TRBJ1-5|.|TRBV6-6
CASRSGMGQPQHF
>TRBJ2-3|.|TRBV9
CASSVAVSGADTQYF
>TRBJ2-5|.|TRBV9
CASSATGETQYF
>TRBJ1-1|.|TRBV19
CASQDGGAWTEAFF
>TRBJ2-7|.|TRBV16
CASSHRYEQYF
>TRBJ2-5|TRBD2|TRBV30
CACGGRGLGRETQYF
>TRBJ2-1|TRBD1|TRBV7-9
CASSLEVWTGMFF
>TRBJ2-2|.|TRBV7-8
CASSLGGGLATGELFF
>TRBJ2-7|.|TRBV11-2
CASSLTPRTYEQYF